This TCR beta chain originates from a study of cytomegalovirus exposure and HLA in healthy donors. Findings of the study overall: First-cohort TCR clusters were later found to tend to co-occur in the 120 or so validation repertoires. Using the classifier, cytomegalovirus status was reportedly diagnosed with high specificity and sensitivity. Among TCR beta chains, those listed as cytomegalovirus-associated numbered roughly 150.

Only in-frame clones appear in the TCRdb table, and some are missing; sequencing was by immunoSEQ multiplex PCR. The sample has some 250,000 clones; roughly 91% are singletons. Germline values: CDR1 MNHEY, CDR2 SMNVEV (reference sequence). The CDR3 extends over 13 amino acids. V lost 6 bases, J lost 3 bases, and 5 bases stayed unmatched. In regard to this clone: What it recognizes is unknown.

The donors were in the roughly 130-subject validation cohort, distinct from the approximately 610-subject first cohort. The receptor comes from a woman aged 25 to 39 in good health and CMV-seronegative. The gene calls are TRBV27 and TRBJ2-7; 7 positions agree with TRBD2. The sample taken for sequencing was PBMCs. Here the CDR3 reads CASRLAENYEQYF. CDR3 coding DNA: TGTGCCAGCAGGCTAGCGGAGAACTACGAGCAGTACTTC.